The sequence of this TCR beta chain was determined in a study of identical twins. This clonotype was seen a handful of times. In TCRdb, the 5' RACE reads were re-called with MiXCR into one record per CDR3 protein. The sample lists 1.5 million to 2 million distinct CDR3 sequences; 32% were seen once. This receptor was taken from a newborn girl in good health. Sequences were obtained from cord blood.

The CDR3 loop is CASSSTSSFYDEQYF. CDR3 bases: TGTGCCAGCAGCTCGACTAGTTCCTTTTACGACGAGCAGTACTTC. The chain employs TRBV5-6 and TRBJ2-7; tentative D call: TRBD2 (6 bases). The germline gives CDR1 SGHDT, CDR2 YYEEEE. The CDR3 spans 15 residues. V dropped 3 bases and J dropped 5 bases, with 18 bases sitting between them.